This T cell receptor beta chain was identified in a study of control samples from healthy donors and cancer patients. The CDR3 sequence is 15 residues long. Looked up from germline, CDR1 is WNHNN and CDR2 is SYGVQD (reference sequence). The ends lost 2 bases at V and 2 bases at J; junction bases unmatched: 3. Assay: immunoSEQ multiplex PCR; the TCRdb copy retains only in-frame clones and omits some. The table has roughly 130,000 clones, around 93% seen once. V gene TRBV10-1 combines with J gene TRBJ2-3, with TRBD2 matching over 8 bases. This receptor was obtained from a man between 18 and 35 years old in good health. The sequenced sample was blood. The CDR3 reads CASSEERGFTDTQYF. The DNA for the CDR3 is TGCGCCAGCAGTGAGGAGCGGGGGTTCACAGATACGCAGTATTTT.